A single sample is the source of the 13 T cell receptor beta chains below, sequenced in a study of T cell repertoires in MIS-A myocarditis. Generated by immunoSEQ multiplex PCR, the TCRdb table keeps only in-frame clones and is missing some. The sample yields 760 or so clones, roughly 84% seen once. Sequencing was done on a sample of pericardium tissue obtained at autopsy. These receptor sequences come from a man in his late teens or twenties with fulminant myocarditis from multisystem inflammatory syndrome in adults (MIS-A) after COVID-19.

V is TRBV29-1 and J is TRBJ1-1; possible D gene TRBD1, 6 bases. This CDR3 comprises 15 residues. The V and J ends lost 4 bases and 0 bases respectively, with 15 bases between them. Germline assignment: CDR1 SQVTM and CDR2 ANQGSEA. CDR3 sequence reads: CSVAQGWGMNTEAFF. The CDR3 bases are TGCAGCGTTGCACAGGGCTGGGGGATGAACACTGAAGCTTTCTTT.

This clone has just one count. The chain employs TRBV27 and TRBJ1-1; tentative D call: TRBD1 (5 bases). The CDR3 contains 14 residues. Germline assignment: CDR1 MNHEY and CDR2 SMNVEV (reference sequence). Trimming took off 4 bases at V and 1 base at J, with 10 bases between the two ends. CDR3 in amino acids: CASSSGMANTEAFF. Here the CDR3 DNA reads TGTGCCAGCAGTTCAGGGATGGCGAACACTGAAGCTTTCTTT.

V and J are TRBV10-2 and TRBJ2-2; no firm D call. V lost 6 bases, J lost 0 bases, and 14 bases lay in between. CDR1 is WSHSY, CDR2 SAAADI, per germline. The CDR3 length is 16 residues. For the CDR3, the DNA is TGCGCCAGCAGGGAAAGGACGACTGCGAACACCGGGGAGCTGTTTTTT. Its translation: CASRERTTANTGELFF.

V and J are TRBV7-3 and TRBJ2-2, with 13 bases aligning to TRBD2. V was pared by 2 bases and J by 5 bases, with 2 bases of the junction left unmatched. This CDR3 spans 16 amino acids. CDR1 SGHTA and CDR2 FQGTGA come from the germline V gene. CDR3 amino acids: CASSLGLAGVTGELFF. CDR3 nucleotide sequence: TGTGCCAGCAGCTTAGGACTAGCGGGAGTTACCGGGGAGCTGTTTTTT.

This chain links TRBV30 with TRBJ1-2, with TRBD1 identical over 7 bases. With 2 bases clipped from V and 6 bases from J, the junction kept 9 bases outside the gene matches. CDR1 GTSNPN and CDR2 SVGIG come from the germline V gene (reference sequence). The CDR3 totals 14 residues. In DNA, the CDR3 is TGTGCCTGGAGTCCGGGACAGTTGAGACATGGCTACACCTTC. It is translated as CAWSPGQLRHGYTF.

The chain joins TRBV12-3 or TRBV12-4 to TRBJ2-1; D is uncertain. V was cut by 4 bases and J by 9 bases, with 10 bases left in between. The CDR3 consists of 12 residues. CDR3 nucleotides: TGTGCCAGCAGTTCCCCGAGGTCTGAGCAGTTCTTC. It is translated as CASSSPRSEQFF.

The sample holds one count of this clone. This chain connects TRBV7-9 to TRBJ1-1; 7 bases map to TRBD1. The trim removed 2 bases at V and 3 bases at J, leaving 0 bases unmatched. The CDR3 has 13 amino acids. The germline CDR1 and CDR2 sequences are SEHNR and FQNEAQ (reference sequence). In DNA form, the CDR3 reads TGTGCCAGCAGCTTAACAGGGGACACTGAAGCTTTCTTT. The encoded protein is CASSLTGDTEAFF.

This clone showed up just once. V usage is TRBV4-1 and J usage is TRBJ2-2, with D uncertain. Germline assignment: CDR1 MGHRA and CDR2 YSYEKL. The V end lost 0 bases, the J end lost 5 bases, and 4 bases lay between the germline ends. The CDR3 extends over 13 amino acids. The CDR3 loop reads CASSQDRTGELFF. CDR3 sequence (DNA): TGCGCCAGCAGCCAAGATCGAACCGGGGAGCTGTTTTTT.

The chain links TRBV10-3 to TRBJ1-1; D gene unclear. Trimming left V 3 bases short and J 5 bases short, with 10 bases between. The CDR3 length is 13 residues. Germline V gene data show CDR1 as ENHRY and CDR2 as SYGVKD. The CDR3 region has the DNA TGTGCCATCAGTGATTCGGGAGGGACTGAAGCTTTCTTT. This codes for CAISDSGGTEAFF.

J is TRBJ2-7 and V is TRBV7-2; no reliable D call. The germline V gene has CDR1 SGHTA and CDR2 FQGNSA. V lost 0 bases, J lost 2 bases, and 2 bases lay in between. The CDR3 spans 12 residues. This chain's CDR3 is CASSLAPYEQYF. DNA of the CDR3: TGTGCCAGCAGCTTAGCCCCCTACGAGCAGTACTTC.

CDR3: CASSIRGGPYEQYF. CDR3 bases: TGTGCCAGCAGTATTCGGGGGGGCCCCTACGAGCAGTACTTC. This rearrangement joins TRBV6-5 to TRBJ2-7, with TRBD2 identical over 8 bases. The CDR3 loop spans 14 amino acids. Trimming at V came to 5 bases and at J to 2 bases, leaving 5 bases not matched to a gene. The germline V gene encodes CDR1 MNHEY and CDR2 SVGAGI.

This clone was seen a single time. The gene calls are TRBV6-2 or TRBV6-3 and TRBJ2-3, with D possibly matching TRBD2 (5 bases). The CDR3 contains 13 residues. Germline loops: CDR1 MNHEY, CDR2 SVGEGT. V shed 5 bases and J shed 2 bases, with 8 bases lying between them. The CDR3, as DNA: TGTGCCAGCAGTACCCGGGACACAGATACGCAGTATTTT. This sequence encodes CASSTRDTDTQYF.

The chain is built from TRBV19 and TRBJ1-5; D uncertain. The CDR3 is 12 amino acids. CDR1 is LNHDA, CDR2 SQIVND, per germline (reference sequence). The germline V and J ends were trimmed by 3 bases and 7 bases, with 7 bases remaining between them. DNA of the CDR3: TGTGCCAGTAGTATGGTCGGGCAGCCCCAGCATTTT. This codes for CASSMVGQPQHF. Filled out from reference TRBV19 and TRBJ1-5, the complete variable domain reads DGGITQSPKYLFRKEGQNVTLSCEQNLNHDAMYWYRQDPGQGLRLIYYSQIVNDFQKGDIAEGYSVSREKKESFPLTVTSAQKNPTAFYLCASSMVGQPQHFGDGTRLSIL.